The 27 T cell receptor beta chains below come from one sample, sequenced in a study of blood T cell repertoires in COVID-19. Assay used: immunoSEQ multiplex PCR; TCRdb lists only in-frame clones, some missing. The repertoire holds approximately 16,000 clones, with approximately 88% as singletons. Sequenced: peripheral blood. These receptors originate from a human donor in a cohort sampled during active COVID-19.

The chain has TRBV9 and TRBJ2-2, with no clear D. V lost 4 bases to trimming and J lost 1 base, with 14 bases between them. CDR3 size: 16 residues. Germline V gives CDR1 SGDLS, CDR2 YYNGEE. The CDR3 region has the DNA TGTGCCAGCAGCCCCAGAAGTCCACAGAACACCGGGGAGCTGTTTTTT. This encodes CASSPRSPQNTGELFF.

This rearrangement joins TRBV10-3 to TRBJ1-5; 9 bases match TRBD1. The germline V gene encodes CDR1 ENHRY and CDR2 SYGVKD. The junction had 3 bases not matched to a gene; V was cut back by 5 bases and J by 4 bases. CDR3 size: 14 residues. CDR3 bases: TGTGCCATCAGTCGACAGGGGGGAAATCAGCCCCAGCATTTT. It yields the protein CAISRQGGNQPQHF.

The V call is TRBV21-1, the J call TRBJ1-5; the DNA was not compared with TRBD1, the D call given in the table. TRBV21-1 is shown as a pseudogene. The CDR3 loop spans 17 amino acids. CDR3 residues: CASSKARGQGPNQPQHF. CDR3 DNA: TGTGCCAGCAGCAAAGCGAGGGGGCAGGGCCCTAATCAGCCCCAGCATTTT.

The CDR3 region has the DNA TGTGCCAGCAGCGTAGGAGGACAGGGGGCATGGGAGACCCAGTACTTC. Protein product: CASSVGGQGAWETQYF. This chain uses TRBV9 with TRBJ2-5; 11 bases agree with TRBD1. Germline CDR1 and CDR2: SGDLS and YYNGEE. The CDR3 is 16 residues long. V trimming: 0 bases; J trimming: 5 bases; junction bases outside the gene matches: 6.

The chain joins TRBV6-2 or TRBV6-3 to TRBJ2-7, with D possibly matching TRBD1 (6 bases). V shed 6 bases and J shed 0 bases, with 18 bases lying between them. The V gene's germline CDR1 is MNHEY and CDR2 SVGEGT. CDR3 size: 16 residues. The chain's CDR3 is CASSPRSRGSSYEQYF. CDR3 coding DNA: TGTGCCAGCAGCCCTCGTTCCAGGGGCAGCTCCTACGAGCAGTACTTC.

The genes are TRBV7-9 and TRBJ2-6; weak D call: TRBD1 (6 bases). The CDR3 totals 17 residues. The germline CDR1 and CDR2 sequences are SEHNR and FQNEAQ (reference sequence). The V gene lost 5 bases and the J gene lost 3 bases, with 17 bases spanning the gap. The CDR3 DNA is TGTGCCAGCAGCGTAACCAGGACAGTAAGTGGGGCCAACGTCCTGACTTTC. Translating gives CASSVTRTVSGANVLTF.

The rearrangement joins TRBV5-1 to TRBJ1-1; a weak D match, TRBD1 (5 bases). The V gene's germline CDR1 is SGHRS and CDR2 YFSETQ. The CDR3 length is 13 residues. The ends were cut back, 3 bases at V and 3 bases at J, with 9 bases in the middle. The CDR3 is CASSWGGDTEAFF. The DNA of the CDR3 is TGCGCCAGCAGCTGGGGCGGAGACACTGAAGCTTTCTTT.

The chain combines TRBV2 with TRBJ1-3; the D is unclear. The CDR3 has 17 residues. Germline values: CDR1 SNHLY, CDR2 FYNNEI. The V gene lost 4 bases and the J gene lost 2 bases, with 18 bases spanning the gap. CDR3 region: CASSGIRVNLPGNTIYF. The DNA of the CDR3 is TGTGCCAGCAGTGGTATCCGTGTGAACCTACCTGGAAACACCATATATTTT.

V gene TRBV28 combines with J gene TRBJ2-1; 12 nucleotides line up with TRBD1. CDR3 length: 14 residues. The V and J ends lost 7 bases and 9 bases, in that order; junction bases with no gene match: 7. Germline V gene data show CDR1 as MDHEN and CDR2 as SYDVKM. CDR3 in amino acids: CASIPGTGGGEQFF. The CDR3 coding sequence is TGTGCCAGCATCCCCGGGACAGGGGGCGGTGAGCAGTTCTTC. The entire variable domain, with the rest obtained from reference TRBV28 and TRBJ2-1, is as follows: DVKVTQSSRYLVKRTGEKVFLECVQDMDHENMFWYRQDPGLGLRLIYFSYDVKMKEKGDIPEGYSVSREKKERFSLILESASTNQTSMYLCASIPGTGGGEQFFGPGTRLTVL.

The chain couples TRBV5-5 to TRBJ2-1; no clear D gene. The length of the CDR3 is 15 residues. The V end was cut by 6 bases, the J end by 0 bases, with 13 bases between. CDR1 and CDR2 from the germline V gene are SGHKS and YYEKEE (reference sequence). CDR3 in amino acids: CASIPGVSSYNEQFF. The CDR3 nucleotides are TGTGCCAGCATTCCAGGCGTTAGCTCCTACAATGAGCAGTTCTTC.

The V call is TRBV7-9, the J call TRBJ1-1; no clear D. The CDR3 loop spans 11 amino acids. The ends were cut back, 5 bases at V and 1 base at J, with 2 bases in the middle. CDR1 is SEHNR and CDR2 is FQNEAQ in the germline V gene (reference sequence). This CDR3 reads CASSRNTEAFF. CDR3 coding DNA: TGTGCCAGCAGCCGGAACACTGAAGCTTTCTTT. Based on the CDR3 plus reference TRBV7-9 and TRBJ1-1, the full variable domain is DTGVSQNPRHKITKRGQNVTFRCDPISEHNRLYWYRQTLGQGPEFLTYFQNEAQLEKSRLLSDRFSAERPKGSFSTLEIQRTEQGDSAMYLCASSRNTEAFFGQGTRLTVV.

The chain recombines TRBV28 with TRBJ2-7; 7 bases align to TRBD2. V shed 5 bases, J shed 5 bases, and the junction held 9 bases outside the gene matches. CDR3 length equals 14 residues. The germline V gene has CDR1 MDHEN and CDR2 SYDVKM. CDR3 DNA sequence: TGTGCCAGCAGTACCTCCGGGAGGCGGCACGAGCAGTACTTC. It specifies CASSTSGRRHEQYF. The full variable domain, completed using reference TRBV28 and TRBJ2-7, is DVKVTQSSRYLVKRTGEKVFLECVQDMDHENMFWYRQDPGLGLRLIYFSYDVKMKEKGDIPEGYSVSREKKERFSLILESASTNQTSMYLCASSTSGRRHEQYFGPGTRLTVT.

V usage is TRBV14 and J usage is TRBJ2-3, with TRBD1 identical over 9 bases. CDR3 size: 15 residues. The V gene end was trimmed by 1 base and the J gene end by 4 bases; junction bases not matched to a gene: 3. Germline CDR1 and CDR2: SGHDN and FVKESK. The CDR3 protein is CASSQGDRVPDTQYF. CDR3 nucleotide sequence: TGTGCCAGCAGCCAAGGGGACAGGGTCCCAGATACGCAGTATTTT.

The chain links TRBV9 to TRBJ2-1; weak D call: TRBD2 (5 bases). There are 15 residues in the CDR3. Germline CDR1 SGDLS, CDR2 YYNGEE. V lost 2 bases and J 6 bases, leaving 15 bases between the germline ends. The CDR3 sequence is CASSVVPGSFNEQFF. DNA of the CDR3: TGTGCCAGCAGCGTTGTTCCGGGATCTTTCAATGAGCAGTTCTTC.

This rearrangement joins TRBV30 to TRBJ1-1; weak D call: TRBD1 (6 bases). Trimming removed 2 bases at V and 5 bases at J, with 18 bases between. This CDR3 comprises 15 residues. Looked up from germline, CDR1 is GTSNPN and CDR2 is SVGIG (reference sequence). The CDR3 DNA is TGTGCCTGGAGTAGGTTGAATCAGGGGAGTACTGAAGCTTTCTTT. Amino acids: CAWSRLNQGSTEAFF.

The chain recombines TRBV19 with TRBJ1-3; possible D gene TRBD1, 6 bases. The CDR3 has 14 amino acids. The germline CDR1 and CDR2 sequences are LNHDA and SQIVND (reference sequence). V was pared by 8 bases and J by 2 bases, with 13 bases between. The CDR3 nucleotides read TGTGCCAGTGGCCGGGACAACACTGGAAACACCATATATTTT. It codes for CASGRDNTGNTIYF.

The gene calls are TRBV9 and TRBJ2-3; D might be TRBD2 (6 bases). The CDR3 is made up of 17 amino acids. The V end lost 0 bases, the J end lost 3 bases, and 17 bases lay between the germline ends. The V gene's germline CDR1 is SGDLS and CDR2 YYNGEE. CDR3 sequence reads: CASSVAERGAGTDTQYF. For the CDR3, the DNA is TGTGCCAGCAGCGTAGCTGAACGGGGCGCGGGGACAGATACGCAGTATTTT. Drawing the rest from reference TRBV9 and TRBJ2-3, the complete variable domain is DSGVTQTPKHLITATGQRVTLRCSPRSGDLSVYWYQQSLDQGLQFLIQYYNGEERAKGNILERFSAQQFPDLHSELNLSSLELGDSALYFCASSVAERGAGTDTQYFGPGTRLTVL.

The rearrangement joins TRBV28 to TRBJ1-2; no reliable D call. The V end was cut by 7 bases, the J end by 4 bases, with 19 bases between. Germline CDR1 reads MDHEN; CDR2 reads SYDVKM. The CDR3 runs to 15 residues. The CDR3 sequence is CASTTREGLSYGYTF. In DNA form, the CDR3 reads TGTGCCAGCACCACCCGGGAGGGTTTAAGCTATGGCTACACCTTC.

The chain employs TRBV5-1 and TRBJ2-3, with 11 bases matching TRBD2. CDR3 length: 17 residues. The trim removed 0 bases at V and 4 bases at J, leaving 7 bases unmatched. Germline V gene lookup returns CDR1 SGHRS and CDR2 YFSETQ. CDR3 sequence (DNA): TGCGCCAGCAGCTTGGTTACTAGCGGGGGACCGCCAGATACGCAGTATTTT. Its protein is CASSLVTSGGPPDTQYF.

The chain has TRBV2 and TRBJ2-2, with D possibly matching TRBD1 (6 bases). CDR1 and CDR2 from the germline V gene are SNHLY and FYNNEI. V lost 4 bases to trimming and J lost 4 bases, with 10 bases between them. CDR3 length: 14 residues. CDR3 bases: TGTGCCAGCAGTGTTAACAGGGTCACCGGGGAGCTGTTTTTT. Its translation is CASSVNRVTGELFF.

This clone was seen a handful of times. The chain employs TRBV21-1 and TRBJ1-1; whether TRBD1, the table's D call, matches the DNA was not checked. TRBV21-1 counts as a pseudogene. This CDR3 has 16 amino acids. In DNA, the CDR3 is TGTGCCAGCAGCACTCAATTGGACAGGGGTAACACTGAAGCTTTCTTT. It codes for CASSTQLDRGNTEAFF.

The chain couples TRBV7-2 to TRBJ1-3; no firm D call. The V gene's germline CDR1 is SGHTA and CDR2 FQGNSA. The CDR3 sequence is 16 residues long. V shed 1 base and J shed 5 bases, with 15 bases lying between them. Here the CDR3 DNA reads TGTGCCAGCAGCTTAGATAAGCGCACGGCGAGAAACACCATATATTTT. It specifies CASSLDKRTARNTIYF.

CDR3 sequence (DNA): TGTGCCAGCAGCGCCCGGACAGGGGGCGTCAACACTGAAGCTTTCTTT. Amino acids: CASSARTGGVNTEAFF. This chain uses TRBV11-2 with TRBJ1-1; TRBD1 matches 11 bases. Germline V gene data show CDR1 as SGHAT and CDR2 as FQNNGV. CDR3 length equals 16 residues. Trimming removed 5 bases from V and 2 bases from J; junction bases left unmatched: 7. Full variable domain (missing parts from reference TRBV11-2 and TRBJ1-1): EAGVAQSPRYKIIEKRQSVAFWCNPISGHATLYWYQQILGQGPKLLIQFQNNGVVDDSQLPKDRFSAERLKGVDSTLKIQPAKLEDSAVYLCASSARTGGVNTEAFFGQGTRLTVV.

This clone came up a few times. The gene calls are TRBV7-2 and TRBJ2-3; D is possibly TRBD2 (6 bases). This CDR3 has 15 amino acids. Germline V gene sequence: CDR1 SGHTA, CDR2 FQGNSA. The V end lost 1 base, the J end lost 2 bases, and 10 bases lay between the germline ends. The CDR3 is CASSLVRGYTDTQYF. DNA for the CDR3: TGTGCCAGCAGCTTAGTGCGGGGATACACAGATACGCAGTATTTT.

As to this clone: Other DNA sequences from this sample encode an identical CDR3 as well. The chain has TRBV12-3 or TRBV12-4 and TRBJ1-1; D not resolved. V gave up 6 bases and J gave up 2 bases, with 10 bases separating them. CDR3 length: 13 residues. DNA for the CDR3: TGTGCCAGCAGGGATAGAGGAAACACTGAAGCTTTCTTT. It yields the protein CASRDRGNTEAFF.

V and J are TRBV5-1 and TRBJ2-2, with D possibly matching TRBD2 (6 bases). CDR1 SGHRS and CDR2 YFSETQ come from the germline V gene. The CDR3 consists of 15 residues. V was cut by 0 bases and J by 0 bases, with 6 bases left in between. The CDR3 spells CASSLGGANTGELFF. The CDR3 nucleotides read TGCGCCAGCAGCTTGGGGGGGGCGAACACCGGGGAGCTGTTTTTT.

The chain uses TRBV14 and TRBJ2-7, with TRBD2 matching over 13 bases. This CDR3 has 15 amino acids. Trimming cost V 1 base and J 7 bases; bases outside gene matches: 4. Per the germline V gene, CDR1 is SGHDN and CDR2 is FVKESK. CDR3 loop: CASSQGRGLAGEQYF. The CDR3 DNA reads TGTGCCAGCAGCCAAGGGAGGGGACTAGCGGGGGAGCAGTACTTC.